One and the same sample provided the 17 T cell receptor delta chains below, sequenced in a study of delta chains in infants with herpesvirus infections (dated 2023 in TCRdb). Library creation used RT-PCR. The instrument was an Illumina MiSeq. To generate TCR cDNA, PBMC RNA underwent reverse transcription with SuperScript II using gamma-chain- and delta-chain-specific primers. In TCRdb, clones were called once more from the public reads by CATT, and rows of identical DNA were later combined. The table for this sample lists some 400 delta-chain clones; 13% of them were counted only once. The ten largest make up less than 20% of the sample. This specimen was peripheral blood, taken at time point 1 of longitudinal follow-up. These receptors were taken from a human donor who was a Ugandan infant, either HIV-exposed or HIV-unexposed (not recorded which).

As to this clone: The amino acid sequence in TCRdb belongs to a much larger clone and departs from this DNA's translation at residue 6, likely a sequencing read error; the sequence shown is translated from the DNA. This chain links TRDV2 with TRDJ2; TRDD3 matches at 7 bases. From germline, CDR1 is GEAIGNYY and CDR2 EKD. The J segment lost 5 bases and the V segment lost 3 bases, leaving 5 bases of the junction unmatched. The CDR3 consists of 14 residues. Written as DNA, the CDR3 is TGTGCCTGTGACGTACCGGGGGATACAGCACAACTCTTCTTT. Translating gives CACDVPGDTAQLFF.

In this sample, this clone is hyperexpanded. The sample contains more than one DNA sequence encoding this CDR3. The V call is TRDV2, the J call TRDJ2, with TRDD3 identical over 10 bases. The V segment lost 3 bases and the J segment 5 bases; nucleotides outside the gene matches: 2. This CDR3 is 14 amino acids long. Germline values: CDR1 GEAIGNYY, CDR2 EKD. This chain's CDR3 is CACDVLGDTAQLFF. In DNA form, the CDR3 reads TGTGCCTGTGACGTACTGGGGGATACAGCACAACTCTTCTTT.

Points on this clone: This is likely an artifact of a read error, given a far larger clone one base away. Distinct nucleotide sequences in the sample also encode this CDR3. This rearrangement joins TRAV29/DV5 to TRDJ1; 13 positions match TRDD3. The CDR3 has 28 residues. From germline, CDR1 is NSMFDY and CDR2 ISSIKDK. The J segment lost 0 bases and the V segment lost 0 bases, leaving 38 bases of the junction unmatched. The CDR3 sequence: CAASDLRLGGGPNFDTGGYGADTDKLIF. Here the CDR3 DNA reads TGTGCAGCAAGCGACCTTCGTTTGGGGGGAGGACCCAACTTCGATACTGGGGGATACGGGGCGGACACCGATAAACTCATCTTT. Full variable domain (rest looked up from reference TRAV29/DV5 and TRDJ1): DQQVKQNSPSLSVQEGRISILNCDYTNSMFDYFLWYKKYPAEGPTFLISISSIKDKNEDGRFTVFLNKSAKHLSLHIVPSQPGDSAVYFCAASDLRLGGGPNFDTGGYGADTDKLIFGKGTRVTVEP.

This clone is classed as medium-sized. The same CDR3 arises from other DNA sequences in this sample as well. The chain couples TRDV1 to TRDJ1; 8 bases are a match to TRDD3. CDR3 size: 25 residues. Germline CDR1 TSWWSYY, CDR2 QGS. With V trimmed by 0 bases and J by 0 bases, 30 bases remained unmatched. In DNA form, the CDR3 reads TGTGCTCTTGGGGAACTAGTCTTCCCACGCGGGCACTGGGGGTATAGTCCTCAGTACACCGATAAACTCATCTTT. Protein product: CALGELVFPRGHWGYSPQYTDKLIF.

This clone was picked up a small number of times. This probably arose from a read error, given a far larger clone one base away. The chain combines TRDV2 with TRDJ3; TRDD3 matches at 10 bases. The germline V gene encodes CDR1 GEAIGNYY and CDR2 EKD. The CDR3 has 22 amino acids. This chain's CDR3 is CACDTASYWGIQSSWDTRQIFF. CDR3 sequence (DNA): TGTGCCTGTGACACCGCCTCGTACTGGGGGATTCAAAGCTCCTGGGACACCCGACAGATATTTTTC.

This clone is medium-sized in the sample. The chain uses TRDV1 and TRDJ1; D is possibly TRDD3 (5 bases). Germline lookup yields CDR1 TSWWSYY and CDR2 QGS. CDR3 length: 15 amino acids. The V gene lost 9 bases and the J gene lost 0 bases, with 17 bases spanning the gap. The DNA for the CDR3 is TGTGCTCTCCTAAGGGGGGGCCCGTACACCGATAAACTCATCTTT. It yields the protein CALLRGGPYTDKLIF.

This clone came up once. This may arise from a read error, as a much more abundant clone is one base away. This rearrangement joins TRDV1 to TRDJ1, with 13 positions matching TRDD3. Germline values: CDR1 TSWWSYY, CDR2 QGS. The CDR3 is 25 residues long. Losses at the gene ends were 0 bases for V and 6 bases for J; bases not matched to a gene: 31. The CDR3 here is CALGELGTSLPYVPNWGIRANKLIF. CDR3 DNA: TGTGCTCTTGGGGAACTAGGTACGAGCCTCCCTTACGTCCCGAACTGGGGGATACGCGCCAATAAACTCATCTTT.

In its sample, this clone was seen a few times. A far larger clone is one nucleotide away, so this likely arose from a read error. In the same sample, other DNA sequences code for this CDR3. The V call is TRAV29/DV5, the J call TRDJ1; 7 bases line up with TRDD3. V lost 2 bases, J lost 3 bases, and 16 bases stayed unmatched. Germline V gives CDR1 NSMFDY, CDR2 ISSIKDK. The CDR3 is made up of 17 amino acids. The CDR3, as DNA: TGTGCAGCAAGTGCGGTAGTTCCTGGGGGCCTCCCCGATAAACTCATCTTT. Protein product: CAASAVVPGGLPDKLIF.

By frequency in the sample, this clone is large. V gene TRDV1 combines with J gene TRDJ1; D remains ambiguous. The germline V gene has CDR1 TSWWSYY and CDR2 QGS. V was shortened by 4 bases and J by 3 bases, with 9 bases between the two germline ends. The CDR3 consists of 13 residues. The CDR3 region has the DNA TGTGCTCTTGGGGTTCTCTACGCCGATAAACTCATCTTT. It encodes CALGVLYADKLIF.

Judged by abundance, this clone is large. This rearrangement joins TRDV1 to TRDJ1; D unresolved. Germline V gene data show CDR1 as TSWWSYY and CDR2 as QGS. The V and J ends lost 2 bases and 0 bases respectively, with 13 bases between them. The CDR3 length is 16 residues. CDR3 region: CALGEGTSIHTDKLIF. The CDR3 DNA is TGTGCTCTTGGGGAAGGTACTTCAATTCACACCGATAAACTCATCTTT.

Judged by abundance, this clone is large. The same CDR3 can be traced to other DNA sequences in this sample. V usage is TRDV1 and J usage is TRDJ4, with 10 positions matching TRDD3. Germline trimming cut 1 base from V and 1 base from J; bases unmatched to any gene: 15. The CDR3 totals 19 residues. Germline V gives CDR1 TSWWSYY, CDR2 QGS. The CDR3, as DNA: TGTGCTCTTGGGGAACCGCTTTTACCGAAATGGGGGATACTCAGACCCCTGATCTTT. Translating it yields CALGEPLLPKWGILRPLIF.

As to this clone: This DNA translates differently at residue 13 from the TCRdb protein, which is that of a much larger clone; a read error is likely, and the protein shown is the DNA's own translation. CDR3 in amino acids: CALGEPAPYWGTNHKLIF. The CDR3 nucleotides read TGTGCTCTTGGGGAACCAGCCCCTTACTGGGGGACCAATCATAAACTCATCTTT. The V gene is TRDV1, the J gene TRDJ1, with TRDD3 matching 9 bases. The CDR3 totals 18 residues. CDR1 is TSWWSYY, CDR2 QGS, per germline. Germline trimming cut 1 base from V and 6 bases from J; bases unmatched to any gene: 15.

Within the sample, this clone is large (0.1 to 1%). The genes are TRDV1 and TRDJ1; D might be TRDD3 (5 bases). The CDR3 totals 18 residues. Trimming shortened V by 4 bases and J by 0 bases, and 21 bases separated the two germline ends. Germline V gene data show CDR1 as TSWWSYY and CDR2 as QGS. The CDR3 DNA sequence: TGTGCTCTTGGGGTCTTCGTACGTTGTACTGGAAACACCGATAAACTCATCTTT. Amino acid sequence: CALGVFVRCTGNTDKLIF.

This clone is labeled large. The V call is TRDV1, the J call TRDJ1; TRDD2 aligns across 9 bases. V trimming: 1 base; J trimming: 0 bases; junction bases outside the gene matches: 18. CDR1 and CDR2 (germline): TSWWSYY, QGS. The CDR3 extends over 21 amino acids. CDR3 coding DNA: TGTGCTCTTGGGGAACGCCTTCCTACATGGTTAGTCCTGGGGGACACCGATAAACTCATCTTT. It translates to CALGERLPTWLVLGDTDKLIF.

By its share, this clone is medium-sized. CDR3 amino acids: CALGELAFLASWGMSLIF. Here the CDR3 DNA reads TGTGCTCTTGGGGAACTTGCCTTCCTCGCAAGTTGGGGGATGAGCCTCATCTTT. This chain links TRDV1 with TRDJ1; tentative D call: TRDD3 (8 bases). CDR1 and CDR2 from the germline V gene are TSWWSYY and QGS. This CDR3 has 18 residues. V gave up 0 bases and J gave up 11 bases, with 28 bases separating them.

This clone ranks as medium-sized. This sequence is one base from a far larger clone and is likely a read error. V gene TRDV2 combines with J gene TRDJ2; 10 nucleotides align to TRDD3. CDR3 length: 14 amino acids. V shed 3 bases, J shed 5 bases, and the junction held 2 bases outside the gene matches. CDR1 is GEAIGNYY and CDR2 is EKD in the germline V gene. The CDR3 DNA follows: TGTGCCTGTGACCTACTGGGGGATACAGCACAACTCTTCTTT. This sequence encodes CACDLLGDTAQLFF.

This clone ranks as large. The rearrangement joins TRDV1 to TRDJ1; D tentatively reads TRDD2 or TRDD3 (9 bases each). Trimming removed 4 bases at V and 0 bases at J, with 33 bases between. Germline CDR1 and CDR2: TSWWSYY and QGS. The CDR3 is made up of 22 amino acids. CDR3 in amino acids: CALGGLPTRCLGDFSYTDKLIF. Here the CDR3 DNA reads TGTGCTCTTGGGGGCCTTCCTACGAGGTGCCTGGGGGATTTCTCCTACACCGATAAACTCATCTTT.